A single sample is the source of the 28 T cell receptor beta chains below, sequenced in a study of shared clonotypes between healthy human individuals (dated by TCRdb to the early 2020s). Library preparation was by the immunoSEQ multiplex PCR assay. The clones in this table, taken by TCRdb from immuneACCESS, are in-frame only. Not every clone is retained; where verified, under half of the shortfall comes from an unresolved V gene, and the cause of the rest is unknown. This sample comprises over 800,000 clones, approximately 92% of them detected only once. The ten largest clonotypes hold approximately 25% of the sample. For the CD8 naive samples, CD45RO-negative cells were positively selected for CCR7, yielding a CD45RA+CCR7+ population from which TemRA cells were excluded. The sample consisted of naive CD8+ T cells sorted from blood. Explained via the paper, the cell subset or site label denotes: CD45RA+CCR7+. The receptor source for this set is a young man in good health.

The chain carries TRBV19 and TRBJ2-7, with 8 bases matching TRBD2. The ends lost 3 bases at V and 2 bases at J; junction bases unmatched: 9. This CDR3 spans 16 amino acids. CDR1 is LNHDA and CDR2 is SQIVND in the germline V gene (reference sequence). CDR3 DNA: TGTGCCAGTAGTATGGGACTAGTCGTAGTCCCCTACGAGCAGTACTTC. It specifies CASSMGLVVVPYEQYF.

This chain connects TRBV6-5 to TRBJ1-1, with a tentative D call TRBD1 (5 bases). Germline values: CDR1 MNHEY, CDR2 SVGAGI. CDR3 length: 15 amino acids. Trimming shortened V by 2 bases and J by 1 base, and 11 bases separated the two germline ends. The CDR3 nucleotides are TGTGCCAGCAGTTACAACTCCGGACAGAACACTGAAGCTTTCTTT. Translated: CASSYNSGQNTEAFF.

The V call is TRBV25-1, the J call TRBJ2-1; D is unclear. The CDR3 extends over 14 amino acids. Germline CDR1 MGHDK, CDR2 SYGVNS. V was shortened by 2 bases and J by 0 bases, with 5 bases between the two germline ends. The CDR3 region has the DNA TGTGCCAGCAGTGAAGCCAGCTCCTACAATGAGCAGTTCTTC. This gives the protein CASSEASSYNEQFF.

The genes are TRBV7-6 and TRBJ2-1; the match to TRBD1 covers 7 bases. With 1 base clipped from V and 6 bases from J, the junction kept 6 bases outside the gene matches. CDR1 and CDR2 from the germline V gene are SGHVS and FNYEAQ. The length of the CDR3 is 15 residues. Here the CDR3 DNA reads TGTGCCAGCAGCTTAGAGGTGACAGGGTCCAATGAGCAGTTCTTC. Its translation: CASSLEVTGSNEQFF.

The chain combines TRBV5-1 with TRBJ2-5, with a possible D match to TRBD1 (6 bases). The V end lost 4 bases, the J end lost 5 bases, and 27 bases lay between the germline ends. From germline, CDR1 is SGHRS and CDR2 YFSETQ. There are 18 residues in the CDR3. The CDR3 DNA reads TGCGCCAGCAGCCCGCGAGTGGTAGGGGACACGGGTCGGGAGACCCAGTACTTC. This encodes CASSPRVVGDTGRETQYF.

The chain joins TRBV29-1 to TRBJ2-1; the match to TRBD2 covers 12 bases. Per the germline V gene, CDR1 is SQVTM and CDR2 is ANQGSEA. The CDR3 runs 13 residues. V was pared by 8 bases and J by 6 bases, with 5 bases of the junction left unmatched. The CDR3 here is CSPTSGSFNEQFF. The CDR3 DNA is TGCAGCCCGACTAGCGGGAGTTTCAATGAGCAGTTCTTC.

This chain uses TRBV4-1 with TRBJ1-1, with D possibly TRBD1 on 6 matching bases. Trimming cost V 0 bases and J 8 bases, with 10 bases left between them. The germline CDR1 and CDR2 sequences are MGHRA and YSYEKL. The CDR3 length is 13 residues. CDR3 amino acids: CASSQDFQGEAFF. For the CDR3, the DNA is TGCGCCAGCAGCCAAGATTTCCAGGGGGAAGCTTTCTTT.

CDR3 sequence reads: CASSPRGNTGELFF. CDR3 coding DNA: TGTGCCAGCAGCCCCAGAGGAAACACCGGGGAGCTGTTTTTT. J is TRBJ2-2 and V is TRBV9; D not certain. The CDR3 loop spans 14 amino acids. Trimming left V 4 bases short and J 2 bases short, with 9 bases between. The germline gives CDR1 SGDLS, CDR2 YYNGEE.

The CDR3 DNA reads as TGTGCCAGCAGTTTATCAGGCATTACTAGCACAGATACGCAGTATTTT. Encoded protein: CASSLSGITSTDTQYF. The rearrangement uses TRBV27 and TRBJ2-3; no firm D call. Trimming shortened V by 0 bases and J by 0 bases, and 10 bases separated the two germline ends. Per germline, CDR1 MNHEY and CDR2 SMNVEV (reference sequence). The CDR3 is made up of 16 amino acids.

J is TRBJ1-4 and V is TRBV13; 9 bases line up with TRBD1. The CDR3 has 14 amino acids. Germline values: CDR1 PRHDT, CDR2 FYEKMQ (reference sequence). Trimming removed 4 bases from V and 6 bases from J; junction bases left unmatched: 3. The CDR3 region has the DNA TGTGCCAGCAGCTCGCGGACAGGGGATGAAAAACTGTTTTTT. Its protein is CASSSRTGDEKLFF. Combining the CDR3 with reference TRBV13 and TRBJ1-4 gives the whole variable domain AAGVIQSPRHLIKEKRETATLKCYPIPRHDTVYWYQQGPGQDPQFLISFYEKMQSDKGSIPDRFSAQQFSDYHSELNMSSLELGDSALYFCASSSRTGDEKLFFGSGTQLSVL.

The chain joins TRBV5-4 to TRBJ2-7; 7 bases agree with TRBD2. This CDR3 contains 16 residues. V lost 0 bases and J lost 1; bases outside the gene matches: 7. Germline-derived CDR1 and CDR2 are SGHNT and YYREEE (reference sequence). This CDR3 is CASSLAGSGPSYEQYF. The CDR3 region has the DNA TGTGCCAGCAGCTTGGCCGGTAGCGGGCCATCCTACGAGCAGTACTTC.

The chain recombines TRBV7-3 with TRBJ2-5, with 8 nucleotides matching TRBD1. The CDR3 length is 15 residues. Germline CDR1 is SGHTA and CDR2 is FQGTGA. The V segment lost 5 bases and the J segment 5 bases; nucleotides outside the gene matches: 10. The CDR3 loop reads CASSLVGQGGETQYF. The DNA of the CDR3 is TGTGCCAGCAGCCTCGTCGGACAGGGCGGGGAGACCCAGTACTTC.

The chain links TRBV19 to TRBJ2-7; D call uncertain. The CDR3 is made up of 15 amino acids. Germline V gene lookup returns CDR1 LNHDA and CDR2 SQIVND (reference sequence). Deletions cut 0 bases from V and 2 bases from J, with 11 bases between. The CDR3 sequence: CASSIDTTGTYEQYF. CDR3 sequence (DNA): TGTGCCAGTAGTATAGATACAACTGGGACCTACGAGCAGTACTTC. The variable domain in full, completed from reference TRBV19 and TRBJ2-7, reads DGGITQSPKYLFRKEGQNVTLSCEQNLNHDAMYWYRQDPGQGLRLIYYSQIVNDFQKGDIAEGYSVSREKKESFPLTVTSAQKNPTAFYLCASSIDTTGTYEQYFGPGTRLTVT.

V is TRBV28 and J is TRBJ2-7; D is perhaps TRBD1 (8 bases). Trimming took off 6 bases at V and 1 base at J, with 19 bases between the two ends. The CDR3 runs to 16 residues. CDR1 MDHEN and CDR2 SYDVKM come from the germline V gene. The CDR3 loop reads CASRPLTGGESYEQYF. In DNA, the CDR3 is TGTGCCAGCAGACCCCTCACAGGGGGGGAGTCCTACGAGCAGTACTTC.

The rearrangement uses TRBV7-9 and TRBJ2-7; 10 bases match TRBD1. The germline gives CDR1 SEHNR, CDR2 FQNEAQ (reference sequence). The CDR3 extends over 14 amino acids. The V segment lost 5 bases and the J segment 5 bases; nucleotides outside the gene matches: 6. The CDR3 protein is CASSPGTGAHEQYF. In DNA, the CDR3 is TGTGCCAGCAGCCCCGGGACAGGGGCGCACGAGCAGTACTTC.

This clone was seen once. This CDR3 is CASSQGLAGVSSYNEQFF. The CDR3 DNA reads TGTGCCAGCAGCCAAGGACTAGCGGGAGTGAGCTCCTACAATGAGCAGTTCTTC. The V call is TRBV7-6, the J call TRBJ2-1; TRBD2 matches 13 bases. Germline loops: CDR1 SGHVS, CDR2 FNYEAQ. After removal of 5 bases from V and 0 bases from J, the junction contained 7 bases not matched to a gene. The CDR3 extends over 18 amino acids.

The CDR3 DNA is TGTGCCAGCACCCGAGGCACATCAGGGCCTATCTCTGGGGCCAACGTCCTGACTTTC. It specifies CASTRGTSGPISGANVLTF. The chain joins TRBV13 to TRBJ2-6; maybe TRBD1 (5 bases). The V end lost 7 bases, the J end lost 0 bases, and 22 bases lay between the germline ends. This CDR3 has 19 amino acids. Per the germline V gene, CDR1 is PRHDT and CDR2 is FYEKMQ (reference sequence).

J is TRBJ2-7 and V is TRBV4-1; a possible D gene is TRBD2 (6 bases). The CDR3 extends over 15 amino acids. Germline values: CDR1 MGHRA, CDR2 YSYEKL. The ends were cut back, 4 bases at V and 2 bases at J, with 15 bases in the middle. Here the CDR3 reads CASSRTGARAYEQYF. DNA for the CDR3: TGCGCCAGCAGCCGGACGGGAGCTAGGGCCTACGAGCAGTACTTC.

The gene calls are TRBV7-7 and TRBJ2-1; TRBD1 matches at 7 bases. The CDR3 totals 15 residues. In germline, CDR1 is SSHAT, CDR2 FNYEAQ (reference sequence). Trimming cost V 0 bases and J 6 bases; bases outside gene matches: 5. DNA for the CDR3: TGTGCCAGCAGCTTAGCGCCCGACAGGGTCAATGAGCAGTTCTTC. Amino acid sequence: CASSLAPDRVNEQFF. Based on the CDR3 plus reference TRBV7-7 and TRBJ2-1, the full variable domain is GAGVSQSPRYKVTKRGQDVTLRCDPISSHATLYWYQQALGQGPEFLTYFNYEAQPDKSGLPSDRFSAERPEGSISTLTIQRTEQRDSAMYRCASSLAPDRVNEQFFGPGTRLTVL.

The chain employs TRBV2 and TRBJ2-7; possible D gene TRBD2, 6 bases. The germline CDR1 and CDR2 sequences are SNHLY and FYNNEI. The CDR3 runs 10 residues. The ends were cut back, 8 bases at V and 7 bases at J, with 9 bases in the middle. The CDR3 loop is CASDGGEQYF. The CDR3 DNA reads as TGTGCCAGCGACGGAGGGGAGCAGTACTTC.

The chain employs TRBV4-3 and TRBJ2-5; no clear D. Germline-derived CDR1 and CDR2 are LGHNA and YSLEER. Trimming shortened V by 2 bases and J by 5 bases, and 15 bases separated the two germline ends. The CDR3 spans 15 residues. The CDR3 DNA reads TGCGCCAGCAGCCAAAGGACCATCCCCGGGGAGACCCAGTACTTC. Its protein is CASSQRTIPGETQYF.

The CDR3 region has the DNA TGTGCCAGCAGCCCGGACCCGACAGGGTTGTTCTTC. Translated: CASSPDPTGLFF. V and J are TRBV7-9 and TRBJ2-1; 7 bases are a match to TRBD1. V shed 5 bases, J shed 15 bases, and the junction held 10 bases outside the gene matches. CDR1 and CDR2 (germline): SEHNR, FQNEAQ (reference sequence). CDR3 size: 12 residues.

V and J are TRBV10-1 and TRBJ2-3; 13 positions match TRBD2. CDR1 is WNHNN and CDR2 is SYGVQD in the germline V gene (reference sequence). The CDR3 totals 19 residues. Unmatched junction bases numbered 7, after V lost 0 bases and J lost 1 base. The CDR3 nucleotides are TGCGCCAGCAGTGAGTCCGTACTAGCGGGAGGGCCGGGCACAGATACGCAGTATTTT. Translating it yields CASSESVLAGGPGTDTQYF.

The chain has TRBV6-5 and TRBJ2-1; no clear D. The V gene's germline CDR1 is MNHEY and CDR2 SVGAGI. The CDR3 is 13 amino acids. V gave up 3 bases and J gave up 10 bases, with 13 bases separating them. DNA of the CDR3: TGTGCCAGCAGTTATGTTGGGATGGGGGAGCAGTTCTTC. It translates to CASSYVGMGEQFF.

This CDR3 reads CASTLPRGTQYF. Here the CDR3 DNA reads TGTGCCAGCACCCTACCCAGGGGGACGCAGTATTTT. This chain joins TRBV5-5 and TRBJ2-3, with TRBD1 identical over 7 bases. This CDR3 comprises 12 residues. The junction had 7 bases not matched to a gene; V was cut back by 6 bases and J by 9 bases. CDR1 and CDR2 from the germline V gene are SGHKS and YYEKEE (reference sequence).

V is TRBV7-3 and J is TRBJ1-1; 10 bases fit TRBD1. Germline V gives CDR1 SGHTA, CDR2 FQGTGA. V gave up 2 bases and J gave up 10 bases; unmatched junction bases: 4. The CDR3 has 13 residues. CDR3 in DNA: TGTGCCAGCAGCTTACTGACAGGGGGCTCAGCTTTCTTT. Protein sequence: CASSLLTGGSAFF.

V and J are TRBV7-9 and TRBJ2-7; 12 positions agree with TRBD2. The CDR3 totals 16 residues. Germline CDR1 reads SEHNR; CDR2 reads FQNEAQ (reference sequence). J lost 0 bases, V lost 5 bases, and 5 bases had no gene match. CDR3 in amino acids: CASSLRTSGTSYEQYF. In DNA, the CDR3 is TGTGCCAGCAGCCTTCGGACTAGCGGGACCTCCTACGAGCAGTACTTC.

This sequence joins TRBV7-6 and TRBJ2-1, with 14 bases lining up with TRBD2. The CDR3 runs 21 residues. V shed 5 bases, J shed 2 bases, and the junction held 17 bases outside the gene matches. Germline V gene data show CDR1 as SGHVS and CDR2 as FNYEAQ. The chain's CDR3 is CASSLLGTSGSTAGAYNEQFF. CDR3 nucleotide sequence: TGTGCCAGCAGCCTCCTCGGGACTAGCGGGAGTACGGCTGGGGCCTACAATGAGCAGTTCTTC.